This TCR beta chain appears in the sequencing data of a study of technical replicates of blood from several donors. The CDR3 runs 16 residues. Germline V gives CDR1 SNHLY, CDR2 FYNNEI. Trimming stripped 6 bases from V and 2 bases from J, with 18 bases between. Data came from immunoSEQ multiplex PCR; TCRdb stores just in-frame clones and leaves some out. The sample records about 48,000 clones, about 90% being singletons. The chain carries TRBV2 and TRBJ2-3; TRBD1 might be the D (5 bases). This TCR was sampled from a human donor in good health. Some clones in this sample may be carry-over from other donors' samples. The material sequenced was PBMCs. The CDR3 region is CASSPASLRATDTQYF. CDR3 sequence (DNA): TGTGCCAGCAGCCCGGCGAGCCTCAGGGCCACAGATACGCAGTATTTT.